Following are 32 T cell receptor beta chains from one sample sequenced in a study of blood T cell repertoires in COVID-19. Libraries were prepared by immunoSEQ multiplex PCR; TCRdb keeps only in-frame clonotypes and omits some of them. The data hold around 140,000 clones, with about 80% observed a single time. The sample was peripheral blood. The receptor set was obtained from a human donor in a cohort sampled during active COVID-19.

The V and J genes are TRBV2 and TRBJ1-1; D is unresolved. The CDR3 length is 13 residues. Trimming cost V 9 bases and J 2 bases, with 13 bases left between them. From germline, CDR1 is SNHLY and CDR2 FYNNEI. DNA of the CDR3: TGTGCCAGTTTTCTGACAAGTAACACTGAAGCTTTCTTT. Translation gives CASFLTSNTEAFF. The full variable domain, with the rest looked up from reference TRBV2 and TRBJ1-1, is EPEVTQTPSHQVTQMGQEVILRCVPISNHLYFYWYRQILGQKVEFLVSFYNNEISEKSEIFDDQFSVERPDGSNFTLKIRSTKLEDSAMYFCASFLTSNTEAFFGQGTRLTVV.

V and J are TRBV7-3 and TRBJ2-1; 13 bases are a match to TRBD2. The ends lost 3 bases at V and 10 bases at J; junction bases unmatched: 21. The CDR3 has 20 amino acids. The V gene's germline CDR1 is SGHTA and CDR2 FQGTGA. The CDR3 loop reads CASSLRYGLAGATGEGEQFF. The DNA of the CDR3 is TGTGCCAGCAGCTTGAGATACGGACTAGCGGGGGCCACCGGGGAAGGGGAGCAGTTCTTC.

The V gene is TRBV5-4, the J gene TRBJ1-2; D remains unclear. Per the germline V gene, CDR1 is SGHNT and CDR2 is YYREEE (reference sequence). CDR3 length: 14 amino acids. Trimming shortened V by 5 bases and J by 6 bases, and 17 bases separated the two germline ends. The DNA for the CDR3 is TGTGCCAGCAGTTTCCCCCCGGGTTTGGATGGCTACACCTTC. Encoded protein: CASSFPPGLDGYTF. The full variable domain, in which reference TRBV5-4 and TRBJ1-2 provide the parts outside the CDR3, is ETGVTQSPTHLIKTRGQQVTLRCSSQSGHNTVSWYQQALGQGPQFIFQYYREEENGRGNFPPRFSGLQFPNYSSELNVNALELDDSALYLCASSFPPGLDGYTFGSGTRLTVV.

The CDR3 DNA is TGTGCCAGCAGCTTAGCGGGCACAGGCTGGGCCGGGGAGCTGTTTTTT. Protein: CASSLAGTGWAGELFF. V gene TRBV7-2 combines with J gene TRBJ2-2; tentative D call: TRBD1 (5 bases). The germline V gene has CDR1 SGHTA and CDR2 FQGNSA. This CDR3 is built from 16 residues. Trimming stripped 0 bases from V and 6 bases from J, with 14 bases between.

The chain's CDR3 is CSATPGRGVQETQYF. CDR3 bases: TGCAGCGCTACCCCCGGGCGGGGGGTTCAAGAGACCCAGTACTTC. The chain has TRBV29-1 and TRBJ2-5; TRBD2 matches at 8 bases. V was clipped by 7 bases and J by 2 bases; unmatched bases: 12. The CDR3 is 15 amino acids. Germline CDR1 reads SQVTM; CDR2 reads ANQGSEA.

This clone showed up just a few times. The V call is TRBV28, the J call TRBJ1-5; D not certain. V was clipped by 5 bases and J by 0 bases, with 11 bases between them. Germline V gene data show CDR1 as MDHEN and CDR2 as SYDVKM. There are 15 residues in the CDR3. CDR3 DNA sequence: TGTGCCAGCAGTATCCCCACGGGTAGCAATCAGCCCCAGCATTTT. Protein: CASSIPTGSNQPQHF.

The table lists this clone with a few counts. The V call is TRBV5-6, the J call TRBJ1-2, with D possibly TRBD1 on 6 matching bases. The V gene lost 4 bases and the J gene lost 0 bases, with 10 bases spanning the gap. Per germline, CDR1 SGHDT and CDR2 YYEEEE. The CDR3 spans 14 residues. The CDR3 here is CASSVGTPNYGYTF. The CDR3 DNA is TGTGCCAGCAGCGTAGGGACACCTAACTATGGCTACACCTTC.

J is TRBJ2-4 and V is TRBV3-1 (or the pseudogene TRBV3-2); maybe TRBD2 (6 bases). V gave up 3 bases and J gave up 1 base, with 10 bases separating them. Germline-derived CDR1 and CDR2 are LGHDT and YNNKEL (reference sequence). The CDR3 runs 15 residues. CDR3 amino acids: CASSHRLEAKNIQYF. In nucleotides, the CDR3 is TGTGCCAGCAGCCATAGACTAGAGGCCAAAAACATTCAGTACTTC.

This chain links TRBV21-1 with TRBJ2-1; TRBD2 is the table's D call and was not checked against the DNA. TRBV21-1 constitutes a pseudogene. This CDR3 comprises 11 residues. DNA of the CDR3: TGTGCCAGCAGCACCGGGTTCCGGGAGTTCTTC. It specifies CASSTGFREFF.

J is TRBJ2-7 and V is TRBV6-5, with 10 bases that match TRBD1. The CDR3 length is 15 residues. V shed 0 bases and J 3 bases; nucleotides not matched to a gene: 2. Germline loops: CDR1 MNHEY, CDR2 SVGAGI. CDR3 in amino acids: CASSYSRTGGYEQYV. In DNA form, the CDR3 reads TGTGCCAGCAGTTACTCGCGGACAGGGGGCTACGAGCAGTACGTC.

This chain uses TRBV2 with TRBJ1-5; possibly TRBD1 for D (6 bases). From germline, CDR1 is SNHLY and CDR2 FYNNEI. V lost 5 bases, J lost 3 bases, and 11 bases lay in between. The CDR3 is 14 amino acids. The CDR3 is CASSLDRFNQPQHF. The DNA for the CDR3 is TGTGCCAGCAGTTTGGACAGATTCAATCAGCCCCAGCATTTT.

The CDR3 loop is CASSGTGTGAGNTIYF. The CDR3 coding sequence is TGTGCCAGCAGTGGAACTGGGACAGGGGCTGGAAACACCATATATTTT. This rearrangement joins TRBV6-1 to TRBJ1-3, with 10 nucleotides matching TRBD1. Trimming took 4 bases from V and 2 from J; bases not matched to a gene: 5. Germline V gene lookup returns CDR1 MNHNS and CDR2 SASEGT. This CDR3 is built from 16 residues.

The J gene is TRBJ2-5, the V gene TRBV6-2 or TRBV6-3; D remains ambiguous. The CDR3 extends over 12 amino acids. V lost 6 bases and J lost 3, with 8 bases in between. CDR1 is MNHEY, CDR2 SVGEGT, per germline. In DNA form, the CDR3 reads TGTGCCAGCAGCGAGCAAGAAGAGACCCAGTACTTC. Protein: CASSEQEETQYF.

V is TRBV30 and J is TRBJ1-2, with a weak D call TRBD1 (5 bases). The V and J ends lost 3 bases and 3 bases respectively, with 11 bases between them. CDR3 length: 13 residues. Germline CDR1 GTSNPN, CDR2 SVGIG (reference sequence). CDR3 sequence reads: CAWRRDGDYGYTF. The CDR3 DNA reads as TGTGCCTGGAGGCGGGACGGGGACTATGGCTACACCTTC.

The chain uses TRBV5-1 and TRBJ1-1; D remains ambiguous. Germline CDR1 SGHRS, CDR2 YFSETQ. CDR3 length: 12 amino acids. V dropped 4 bases and J dropped 1 base, with 5 bases sitting between them. CDR3 region: CASSPGNTEAFF. The CDR3 region has the DNA TGCGCCAGCAGCCCAGGGAACACTGAAGCTTTCTTT.

The rearrangement uses TRBV4-2 and TRBJ1-4; no clear D gene. Germline V lookup: CDR1 LGHNA, CDR2 YNFKEQ. The CDR3 has 16 residues. Trimming cost V 2 bases and J 0 bases, with 10 bases left between them. CDR3 coding DNA: TGTGCCAGCAGCCAACTAATTTCTGCAACTAATGAAAAACTGTTTTTT. Translating gives CASSQLISATNEKLFF.

This chain joins TRBV29-1 and TRBJ1-4, with 8 bases fitting TRBD1. The CDR3 runs to 13 residues. In germline, CDR1 is SQVTM, CDR2 ANQGSEA. After removal of 4 bases from V and 7 bases from J, the junction contained 5 bases not matched to a gene. CDR3: CSVAGGRGEKLFF. The CDR3 DNA is TGCAGCGTTGCAGGGGGCAGGGGTGAAAAACTGTTTTTT.

This clone turned up a few times. The rearrangement uses TRBV2 and TRBJ1-5; D is ambiguous. CDR3 length equals 15 residues. Germline CDR1 reads SNHLY; CDR2 reads FYNNEI. V lost 6 bases to trimming and J lost 2 bases, with 14 bases between them. CDR3 sequence (DNA): TGTGCCAGCAGACGGAGGGCAGCGGGCAATCAGCCCCAGCATTTT. It specifies CASRRRAAGNQPQHF.

The CDR3 loop is CASSQDVGHSGELFF. In DNA, the CDR3 is TGTGCCAGCAGCCAAGATGTCGGACATTCCGGGGAGCTGTTTTTT. The rearrangement uses TRBV3-1 (or the pseudogene TRBV3-2) and TRBJ2-2; perhaps TRBD1 as D (5 bases). The germline V and J ends were trimmed by 0 bases and 6 bases, with 11 bases remaining between them. Germline V gene lookup returns CDR1 LGHDT and CDR2 YNNKEL (reference sequence). The CDR3 is 15 residues long.

The rearrangement links TRBV28 to TRBJ1-1, with TRBD1 matching 8 bases. The CDR3 sequence is 13 residues long. CDR1 MDHEN and CDR2 SYDVKM come from the germline V gene. Germline trimming cut 2 bases from V and 9 bases from J; bases unmatched to any gene: 5. The DNA for the CDR3 is TGTGCCAGCAGTTTACCGAGACAGGGGCAAGCTTTCTTT. It codes for CASSLPRQGQAFF.

V is TRBV5-4 and J is TRBJ1-6; 10 bases map to TRBD1. The CDR3 has 15 residues. Looked up from germline, CDR1 is SGHNT and CDR2 is YYREEE (reference sequence). V was clipped by 5 bases and J by 8 bases; unmatched bases: 7. The CDR3 DNA follows: TGTGCCAGCAGTAAGGACAGGGGGGAGGATTCACCCCTCCACTTT. It yields the protein CASSKDRGEDSPLHF. Using reference TRBV5-4 and TRBJ1-6 for the parts outside the CDR3, the full variable domain is ETGVTQSPTHLIKTRGQQVTLRCSSQSGHNTVSWYQQALGQGPQFIFQYYREEENGRGNFPPRFSGLQFPNYSSELNVNALELDDSALYLCASSKDRGEDSPLHFGNGTRLTVT.

The CDR3 DNA is TGTGCCAGTAGTAACCGGGGGACGGTGGCCGGGGAGCTGTTTTTT. Translated, it gives CASSNRGTVAGELFF. V and J are TRBV19 and TRBJ2-2, with a tentative D call TRBD2 (6 bases). Between the trimmed V and J ends, which lost 4 bases and 6 bases, there was a span of 15 bases. The germline CDR1 and CDR2 sequences are LNHDA and SQIVND (reference sequence). The length of the CDR3 is 15 residues.

In this sample, this clone turned up a few times. This chain links TRBV14 with TRBJ2-3; 9 bases fit TRBD2. With V trimmed by 4 bases and J by 2 bases, 7 bases remained unmatched. The germline CDR1 and CDR2 sequences are SGHDN and FVKESK. The CDR3 consists of 16 residues. The CDR3 loop is CASSLSASGDTDTQYF. In nucleotides, the CDR3 is TGTGCCAGCAGCCTGTCCGCTAGCGGGGACACAGATACGCAGTATTTT.

Here the CDR3 DNA reads TGTGCCAGCAAACGGGACAGGAACAATCAGCCCCAGCATTTT. Amino acids: CASKRDRNNQPQHF. The chain has TRBV6-5 and TRBJ1-5; 8 positions agree with TRBD1. V lost 7 bases to trimming and J lost 3 bases; unmatched junction nucleotides: 5. CDR1 and CDR2 (germline): MNHEY, SVGAGI. This CDR3 has 14 residues.

This chain joins TRBV5-1 and TRBJ1-2; D may be TRBD1 (6 bases). The CDR3 covers 16 residues. Trimming shortened V by 4 bases and J by 4 bases, and 20 bases separated the two germline ends. Germline loops: CDR1 SGHRS, CDR2 YFSETQ. CDR3 protein: CASSPTGSNTIYGYTF. The CDR3 DNA reads TGCGCCAGCAGCCCAACAGGGTCCAATACTATCTATGGCTACACCTTC.

This clone was recorded once. V gene TRBV25-1 combines with J gene TRBJ1-3; D is perhaps TRBD1 (5 bases). There are 15 residues in the CDR3. In germline, CDR1 is MGHDK, CDR2 SYGVNS. V lost 1 base, J lost 3 bases, and 10 bases lay in between. Here the CDR3 DNA reads TGTGCCAGCAGTGAATGGAGAACAGGTGGAAACACCATATATTTT. Translated: CASSEWRTGGNTIYF.

V and J are TRBV19 and TRBJ2-3, with TRBD2 matching 8 bases. CDR1 and CDR2 (germline): LNHDA, SQIVND (reference sequence). This CDR3 has 17 amino acids. V gave up 3 bases and J gave up 5 bases; unmatched junction bases: 13. The CDR3 region is CASSMKAARRGVDTQYF. The CDR3 nucleotides are TGTGCCAGTAGTATGAAGGCCGCTCGGCGGGGGGTAGATACGCAGTATTTT. Full variable domain (rest looked up from reference TRBV19 and TRBJ2-3): DGGITQSPKYLFRKEGQNVTLSCEQNLNHDAMYWYRQDPGQGLRLIYYSQIVNDFQKGDIAEGYSVSREKKESFPLTVTSAQKNPTAFYLCASSMKAARRGVDTQYFGPGTRLTVL.

The rearrangement joins TRBV18 to TRBJ1-3, with unresolved D. Germline CDR1 and CDR2: KGHSH and LQKENI. V lost 6 bases, J lost 1 base, and 13 bases lay in between. The CDR3 covers 15 residues. The CDR3, as DNA: TGTGCCAGCTCGGAGACGGCGGGATCTGGAAACACCATATATTTT. Its protein is CASSETAGSGNTIYF.

The chain links TRBV11-3 to TRBJ1-2; no definite D call. This CDR3 has 16 residues. The germline V and J ends were trimmed by 1 base and 3 bases, with 15 bases remaining between them. Looked up from germline, CDR1 is SGHNT and CDR2 is YENEEA. This CDR3 is CASSLGGKGEYYGYTF. The DNA for the CDR3 is TGTGCCAGCAGCTTAGGTGGTAAGGGAGAATACTATGGCTACACCTTC.

The CDR3 loop is CASSLAAQTQETQYF. As DNA, the CDR3 is TGCGCCAGCAGCTTGGCGGCGCAGACACAAGAGACCCAGTACTTC. This chain connects TRBV5-1 to TRBJ2-5; D gene uncertain. CDR3 length: 15 amino acids. V gave up 0 bases and J gave up 2 bases, with 11 bases separating them. Per germline, CDR1 SGHRS and CDR2 YFSETQ.

The CDR3 sequence is CASSLTALNTEAFF. DNA of the CDR3: TGTGCCAGCAGCCTTACAGCTTTGAACACTGAAGCTTTCTTT. The chain joins TRBV7-3 to TRBJ1-1; D gene unclear. V lost 5 bases and J lost 0, with 10 bases in between. The CDR3 extends over 14 amino acids. Germline-derived CDR1 and CDR2 are SGHTA and FQGTGA.

V is TRBV3-1 (or the pseudogene TRBV3-2) and J is TRBJ1-2; D gene uncertain. CDR3 size: 11 residues. V was pared by 2 bases and J by 8 bases, with 6 bases between. Germline loops: CDR1 LGHDT, CDR2 YNNKEL (reference sequence). CDR3 in amino acids: CASSQIEGYTF. The CDR3 DNA is TGTGCCAGCAGCCAAATAGAAGGCTACACCTTC.